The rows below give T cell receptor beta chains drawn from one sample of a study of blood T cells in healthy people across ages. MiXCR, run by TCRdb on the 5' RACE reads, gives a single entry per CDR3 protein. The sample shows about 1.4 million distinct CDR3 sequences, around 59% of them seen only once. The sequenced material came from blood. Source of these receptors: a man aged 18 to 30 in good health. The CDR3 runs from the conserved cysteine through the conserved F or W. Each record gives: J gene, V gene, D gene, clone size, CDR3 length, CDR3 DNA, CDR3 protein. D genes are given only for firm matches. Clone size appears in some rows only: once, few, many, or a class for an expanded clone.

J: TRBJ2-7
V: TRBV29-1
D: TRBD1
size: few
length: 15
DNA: TGCAGCGTTGAAGCAAGGGACAGGGAAACCTACGAGCAGTACTTC
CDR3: CSVEARDRETYEQYF

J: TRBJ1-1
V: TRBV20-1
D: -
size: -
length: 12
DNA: TGCAGTGCTAGAGATGGGGGGTATGAAGCTTTCTTT
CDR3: CSARDGGYEAFF

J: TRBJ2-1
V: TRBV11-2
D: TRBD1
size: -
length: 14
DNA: TGTGCCAGCAGAAGGACAGGGGACCTCAATGAGCAGTTCTTC
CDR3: CASRRTGDLNEQFF

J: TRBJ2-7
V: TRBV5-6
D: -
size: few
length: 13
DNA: TGTGCCAGCAGCTATCGACAGGAATCCGAGCAGTACTTC
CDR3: CASSYRQESEQYF

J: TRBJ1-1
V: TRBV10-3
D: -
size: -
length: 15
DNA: TGTGCCATCAGTGGGAGGGGTGGTATGAACACTGAAGCTTTCTTT
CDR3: CAISGRGGMNTEAFF

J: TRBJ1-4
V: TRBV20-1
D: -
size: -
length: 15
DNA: TGCAGTGCGAGAAGCAGGGAGGAAACTAATGAAAAACTGTTTTTT
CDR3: CSARSREETNEKLFF

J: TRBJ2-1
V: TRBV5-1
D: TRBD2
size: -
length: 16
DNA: TGCGCCAGCAGCTTGGAGGGGACTAGCTGGTACAATGAGCAGTTCTTC
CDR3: CASSLEGTSWYNEQFF

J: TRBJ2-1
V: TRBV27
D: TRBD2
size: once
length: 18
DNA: TGTGCCAGCAGTTTACCCTCCGGACTAGCGGGAGCCTACAATGAGCAGTTCTTC
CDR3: CASSLPSGLAGAYNEQFF

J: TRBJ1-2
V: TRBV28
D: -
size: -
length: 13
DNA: TGTGCCAGCAGTGTGGTCGGAATCTATGGCTACACCTTC
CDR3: CASSVVGIYGYTF

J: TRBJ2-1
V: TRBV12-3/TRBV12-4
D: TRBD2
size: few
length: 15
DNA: TGTGCCAGCACAATAGCGGGAGAGGACAGGAATGAGCAGTTCTTC
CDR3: CASTIAGEDRNEQFF

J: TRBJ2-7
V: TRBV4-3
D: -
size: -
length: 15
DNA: TGCGCCAGCAGCCAACAGGAGGCCGCTGGGGACGAGCAGTACTTC
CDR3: CASSQQEAAGDEQYF

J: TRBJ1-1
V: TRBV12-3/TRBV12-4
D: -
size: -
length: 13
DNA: TGTGCCAGAGGTAAGGGGGTCAACACTGAAGCTTTCTTT
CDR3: CARGKGVNTEAFF

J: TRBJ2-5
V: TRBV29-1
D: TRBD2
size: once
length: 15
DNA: TGCAGCGTTGGACCCCTAGCGGGGGGACAAGAGACCCAGTACTTC
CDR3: CSVGPLAGGQETQYF

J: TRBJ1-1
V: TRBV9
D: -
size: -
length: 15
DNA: TGTGCCAGCAGCGTAGAAGGACACGCAAACACTGAAGCTTTCTTT
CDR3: CASSVEGHANTEAFF

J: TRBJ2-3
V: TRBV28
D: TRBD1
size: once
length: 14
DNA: TGTGCCAGCAGGCCACAGGGGGTCAAAGATACGCAGTATTTT
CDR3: CASRPQGVKDTQYF

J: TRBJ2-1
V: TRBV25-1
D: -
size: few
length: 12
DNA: TGTGCCAGCAGTGTGGGAAGTCATGAGCAGTTCTTC
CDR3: CASSVGSHEQFF

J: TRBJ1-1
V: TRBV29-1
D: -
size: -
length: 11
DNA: TGCAGCGTCGCCCAGAACACTGAAGCTTTCTTT
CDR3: CSVAQNTEAFF

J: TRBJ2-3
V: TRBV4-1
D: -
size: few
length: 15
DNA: TGCGCCAGCAGCCACACCACCGTCGGTACAGATACGCAGTATTTT
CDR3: CASSHTTVGTDTQYF

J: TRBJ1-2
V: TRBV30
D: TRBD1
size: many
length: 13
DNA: TGTGCCTTTCACAGGGGGACTAACTATGGCTACACCTTC
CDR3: CAFHRGTNYGYTF

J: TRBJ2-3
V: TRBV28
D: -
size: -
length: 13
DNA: TGTGCCAGCTCCCAGTTGGCGCGGGATACGCAGTATTTT
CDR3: CASSQLARDTQYF

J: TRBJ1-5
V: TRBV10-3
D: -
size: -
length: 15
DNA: TGTGCCATCAGTGCGGGGGAATATAGCAATCAGCCCCAGCATTTT
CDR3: CAISAGEYSNQPQHF

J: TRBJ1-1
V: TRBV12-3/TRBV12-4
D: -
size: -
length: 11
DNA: TGTGCCAGCAGTTTATCCAGGGAAGCTTTCTTT
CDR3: CASSLSREAFF

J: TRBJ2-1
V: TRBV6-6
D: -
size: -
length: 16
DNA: TGTGCCAGCAGTTACTCCGGCCAAGGGGGTCGGGGGGAGCAGTTCTTC
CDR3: CASSYSGQGGRGEQFF

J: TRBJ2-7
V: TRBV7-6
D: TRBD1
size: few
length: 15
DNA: TGTGCCAGCAGCCCGCCGACAGGGGCAACCTACGAGCAGTACTTC
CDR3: CASSPPTGATYEQYF

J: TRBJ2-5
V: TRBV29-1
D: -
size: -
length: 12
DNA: TGCAGCGTTGATGTGGGCCAAGAGACCCAGTACTTC
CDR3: CSVDVGQETQYF

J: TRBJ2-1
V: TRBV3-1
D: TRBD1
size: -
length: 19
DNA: TGTGCCAGCAGCCACCTGTTGCCCGGGGACAGAATACCCTACAATGAGCAGTTCTTC
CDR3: CASSHLLPGDRIPYNEQFF

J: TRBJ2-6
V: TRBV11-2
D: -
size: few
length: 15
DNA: TGTGCCAGCAGCCACAGGGTTTTTGGGGCCAACGTCCTGACTTTC
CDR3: CASSHRVFGANVLTF

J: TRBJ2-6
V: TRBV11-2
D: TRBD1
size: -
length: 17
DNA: TGTGCCAGCAGCCTTACAGGGGGGAGATCTGGGGCCAACGTCCTGACTTTC
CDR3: CASSLTGGRSGANVLTF

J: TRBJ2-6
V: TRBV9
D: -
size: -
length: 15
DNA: TGTGCCAGCAGCGCGGGGACGGGAGGGGCCAACGTCCTGACTTTC
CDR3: CASSAGTGGANVLTF

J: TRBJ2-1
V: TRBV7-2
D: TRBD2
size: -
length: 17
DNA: TGTGCCAGCAGCTTTGACTTGACTAGCCGAGAATTCAATGAGCAGTTCTTC
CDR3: CASSFDLTSREFNEQFF

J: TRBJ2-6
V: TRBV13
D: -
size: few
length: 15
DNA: TGTGCCAGCACAGAACAAGGATCCAGGGCCAACGTCCTGACTTTC
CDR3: CASTEQGSRANVLTF

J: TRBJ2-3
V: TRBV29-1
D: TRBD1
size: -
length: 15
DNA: TGCAGCGTTGAAAGGACAGGGGATCCCCCAGATACGCAGTATTTT
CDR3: CSVERTGDPPDTQYF

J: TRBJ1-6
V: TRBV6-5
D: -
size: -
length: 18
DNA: TGTGCCAGCAGTTACTCGAGGCCCATGAGCTCCTATAATTCACCCCTCCACTTT
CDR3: CASSYSRPMSSYNSPLHF

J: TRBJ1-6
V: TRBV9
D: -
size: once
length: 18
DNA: TGTGCCAGCAGCGTAGCCCCTGGGGTCGGGGCTGGTAATTCACCCCTCCACTTT
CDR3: CASSVAPGVGAGNSPLHF

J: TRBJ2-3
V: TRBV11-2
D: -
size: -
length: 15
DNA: TGTGCCAGCAGCTTACACGGGACCGGCGCAGATACGCAGTATTTT
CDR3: CASSLHGTGADTQYF

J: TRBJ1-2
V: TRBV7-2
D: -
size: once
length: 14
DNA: TGTGCCAGCAGCTTAGAGGGCACAGGTCCGGGCTACACCTTC
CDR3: CASSLEGTGPGYTF

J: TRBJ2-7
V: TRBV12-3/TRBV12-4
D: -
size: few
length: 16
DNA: TGTGCCAGCAGCCGGCCGGGGGAAGGAGCTGTCTACGAGCAGTACTTC
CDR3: CASSRPGEGAVYEQYF

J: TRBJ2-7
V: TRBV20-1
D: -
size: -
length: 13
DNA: TGCAGTGCTAGTGAGGGCGGATTAAACGAGCAGTACTTC
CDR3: CSASEGGLNEQYF

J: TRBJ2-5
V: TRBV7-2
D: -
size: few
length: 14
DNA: TGTGCCAGCAGCTTCCTTTACCGGACGGAGACCCAGTACTTC
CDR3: CASSFLYRTETQYF

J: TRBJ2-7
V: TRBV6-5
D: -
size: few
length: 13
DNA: TGTGCCAGCAGCTCCTCGACGGGAAACGTGAGGTACTTC
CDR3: CASSSSTGNVRYF

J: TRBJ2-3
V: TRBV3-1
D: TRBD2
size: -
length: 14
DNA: TGTGCCAGCAGCCAACTAGCGGGGGGGCTGACGCAGTATTTT
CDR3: CASSQLAGGLTQYF

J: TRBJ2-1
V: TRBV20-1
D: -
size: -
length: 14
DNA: TGCAGTGTCTCCCCCCGAACAGGGCACAATGAGCAGTTCTTC
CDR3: CSVSPRTGHNEQFF

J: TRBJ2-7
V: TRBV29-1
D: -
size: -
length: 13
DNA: TGCAGCGTTGAAGCCCCGGGACAACGCGAGCAGTACTTC
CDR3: CSVEAPGQREQYF

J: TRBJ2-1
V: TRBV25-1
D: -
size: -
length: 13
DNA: TGTGCCAGCAGTGAATCATACAGGGATGAGCAGTTCTTC
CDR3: CASSESYRDEQFF

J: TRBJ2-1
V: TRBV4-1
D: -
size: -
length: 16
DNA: TGCGCCAGCAGCCCGGGACGGGCTCAGTCCTACAATGAGCAGTTCTTC
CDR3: CASSPGRAQSYNEQFF

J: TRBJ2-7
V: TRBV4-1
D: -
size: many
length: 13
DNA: TGCGCCAGCAGCCAAGTCGGGGTCTACGAGCAGTACTTC
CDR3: CASSQVGVYEQYF

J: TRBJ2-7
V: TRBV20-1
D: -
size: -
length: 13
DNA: TGCAGTGCTAGCGGGGGGCTTGACTACGAGCAGTACTTC
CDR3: CSASGGLDYEQYF

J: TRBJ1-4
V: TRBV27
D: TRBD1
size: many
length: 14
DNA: TGTGCCAGCAGTCGGACAGGGAAAAATGAAAAACTGTTTTTT
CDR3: CASSRTGKNEKLFF

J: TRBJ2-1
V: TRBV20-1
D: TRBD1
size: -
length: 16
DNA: TGCAGTGCAAATGACAGGGGCAGCGGCTCCTACAATGAGCAGTTCTTC
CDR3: CSANDRGSGSYNEQFF

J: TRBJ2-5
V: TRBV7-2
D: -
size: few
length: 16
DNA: TGTGCCAGCAGCTTAATAAAGGGGAGTCCCCAAGAGACCCAGTACTTC
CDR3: CASSLIKGSPQETQYF

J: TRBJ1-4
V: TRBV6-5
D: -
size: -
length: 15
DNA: TGTGCCAGCAGTTACTCGGAGGGGGGGTTGGAAAAACTGTTTTTT
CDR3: CASSYSEGGLEKLFF

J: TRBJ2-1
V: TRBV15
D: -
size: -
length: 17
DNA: TGTGCCACCAGCAGTACCTTCTCCGGGGGCCCCTACAATGGGCAGTTCTTC
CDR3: CATSSTFSGGPYNGQFF